This TCR beta chain originates from a study of CD8+ T cells in alopecia areata. Reverse transcribed after extraction, RNA yielded cDNA as the sequencing template. This table comes from immunoSEQ multiplex PCR, and its TCRdb copy is limited to in-frame clones, with some not included. The profile shows fewer than 90,000 clones, roughly 51% of them singletons. Researchers took lesional scalp punch biopsies and peripheral blood from people who were alopecia areata patients. Sorted out of PBMCs were CD4+ T cells and CD8+ T cells. The CDR3 is 15 residues long. From germline, CDR1 is LGHNA and CDR2 YSLEER. Germline trimming cut 3 bases from V and 2 bases from J; bases unmatched to any gene: 2.

The sample was NKG2D-high CD8+ T cells sorted from blood. The source of this sequence is a human donor with alopecia areata. The V call is TRBV4-3, the J call TRBJ2-5, with 11 nucleotides matching TRBD2. The DNA of the CDR3 is TGCGCCAGCAGCCACTTAGCGGGAGGGCAAGAGACCCAGTACTTC. Residues: CASSHLAGGQETQYF.